The present T cell receptor beta chain was sequenced within a study of post-analysis software for immune sequencing data. General study results and limits: Included in a set of roughly five TRBV segments more frequent in patients than controls were TRBV5-6, TRBV5-1 and TRBV20-1.

cDNA libraries for TCR beta contained unique molecular identifiers. TCRdb re-called the PCR reads through MiXCR, storing one row per CDR3 protein. The sample yields 820,000 or so distinct CDR3 sequences, approximately 57% seen once. To note about this clonotype: Its antigen is unidentified.

Looked up from germline, CDR1 is SEHNR and CDR2 is FQNEAQ (reference sequence). There are 13 residues in the CDR3. The V gene lost 1 base and the J gene lost 6 bases, with 8 bases spanning the gap. This TCR was sampled from a girl under 18 with multiple sclerosis. Source material: blood. V is TRBV7-9 and J is TRBJ2-3; D is unresolved. CDR3 residues: CASSLESVDTQYF. The CDR3 DNA reads TGTGCCAGCAGCTTAGAGAGCGTGGATACGCAGTATTTT.